This T cell receptor beta chain was sequenced during a study of Graves' ophthalmopathy and Graves' hyperthyroidism. Germline V gives CDR1 KGHSH, CDR2 LQKENI. This CDR3 is built from 16 residues. V shed 3 bases and J 5 bases; nucleotides not matched to a gene: 11. In the case of this clonotype: This may come from a read error, since a much larger clone is one base off.

Beta-chain TCR CDR3 regions were amplified from RNA transcripts. An initial RT-PCR round employing HTBI primers preceded a second-round multiplex PCR. MiXCR, run by TCRdb on the multiplex PCR reads, gives a single entry per CDR3 protein. The sample consists of about half a million distinct CDR3 sequences, approximately 15% of them appearing once. Excluded: other autoimmune disease, uncontrolled infection, pregnancy or lactation. The sequenced sample consisted of blood. The receptor comes from a woman aged 25 to 45 with Graves' ophthalmopathy. The gene calls are TRBV18 and TRBJ2-5; 8 bases match TRBD1. The CDR3 sequence is CASSPSCRGPGETQYF. For the CDR3, the DNA is TGTGCCAGCTCACCTTCCTGCAGGGGGCCTGGGGAGACCCAGTACTTC.